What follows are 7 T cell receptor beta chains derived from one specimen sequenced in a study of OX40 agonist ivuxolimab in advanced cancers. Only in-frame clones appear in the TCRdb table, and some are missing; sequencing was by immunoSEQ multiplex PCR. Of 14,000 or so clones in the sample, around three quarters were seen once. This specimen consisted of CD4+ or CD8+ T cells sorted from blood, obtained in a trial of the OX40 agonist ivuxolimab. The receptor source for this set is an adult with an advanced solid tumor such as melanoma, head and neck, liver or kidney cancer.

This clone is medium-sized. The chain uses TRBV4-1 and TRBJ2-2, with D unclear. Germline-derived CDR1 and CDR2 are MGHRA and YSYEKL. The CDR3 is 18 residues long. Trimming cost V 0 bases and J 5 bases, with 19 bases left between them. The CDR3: CASSQDSSVAPQTGELFF. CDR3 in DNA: TGCGCCAGCAGCCAAGATTCGTCTGTCGCCCCTCAAACCGGGGAGCTGTTTTTT.

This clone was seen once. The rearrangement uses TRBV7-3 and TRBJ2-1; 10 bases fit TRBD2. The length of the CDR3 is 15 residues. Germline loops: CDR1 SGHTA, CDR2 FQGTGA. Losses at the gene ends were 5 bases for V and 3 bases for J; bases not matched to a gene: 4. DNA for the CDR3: TGTGCCAGCAGCCCAGCGGGAGGGCACTACAATGAGCAGTTCTTC. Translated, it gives CASSPAGGHYNEQFF.

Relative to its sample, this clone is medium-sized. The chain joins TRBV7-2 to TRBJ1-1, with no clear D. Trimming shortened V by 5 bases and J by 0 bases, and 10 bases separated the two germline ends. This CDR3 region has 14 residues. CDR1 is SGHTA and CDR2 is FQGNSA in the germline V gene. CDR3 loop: CASSPLLVNTEAFF. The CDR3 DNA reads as TGTGCCAGCAGCCCACTCCTCGTGAACACTGAAGCTTTCTTT.

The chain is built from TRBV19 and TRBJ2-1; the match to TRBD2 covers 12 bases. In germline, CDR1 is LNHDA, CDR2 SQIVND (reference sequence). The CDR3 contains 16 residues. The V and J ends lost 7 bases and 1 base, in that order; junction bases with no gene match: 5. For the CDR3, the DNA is TGTGCCAGTACCTCACTAGCGGGAGGTTCCTACAATGAGCAGTTCTTC. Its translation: CASTSLAGGSYNEQFF.

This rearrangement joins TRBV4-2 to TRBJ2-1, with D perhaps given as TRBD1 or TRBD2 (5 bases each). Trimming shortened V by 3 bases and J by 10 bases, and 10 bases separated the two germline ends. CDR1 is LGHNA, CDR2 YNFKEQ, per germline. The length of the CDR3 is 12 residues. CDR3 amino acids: CASSQGWGEQFF. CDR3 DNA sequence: TGTGCCAGCAGCCAGGGGTGGGGGGAGCAGTTCTTC.

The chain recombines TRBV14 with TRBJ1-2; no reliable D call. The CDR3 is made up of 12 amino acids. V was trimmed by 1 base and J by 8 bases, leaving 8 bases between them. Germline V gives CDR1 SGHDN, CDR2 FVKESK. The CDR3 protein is CASSQGGYGYTF. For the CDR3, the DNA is TGTGCCAGCAGCCAAGGGGGATACGGCTACACCTTC.

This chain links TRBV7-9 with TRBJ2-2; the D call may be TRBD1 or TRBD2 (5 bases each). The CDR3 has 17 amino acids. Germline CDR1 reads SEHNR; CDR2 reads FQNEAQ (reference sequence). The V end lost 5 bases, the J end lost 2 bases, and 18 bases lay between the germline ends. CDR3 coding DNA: TGTGCCAGCAGCCACGCGTCTGGGACGATAAACACCGGGGAGCTGTTTTTT. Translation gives CASSHASGTINTGELFF.